The entry below describes one TCR beta chain. Its antigen is unknown. This specimen belongs to a study of STAT5B mutations in CD4+ large granular lymphocyte leukemia. Study-wide findings and caveats: Patient CD4-sorted repertoires stayed more clonal than healthy ones after leukemic-clone removal.

Original analysis: Lowest detectable productive clonotype frequency was 2.59 x 10-5. Assay: immunoSEQ multiplex PCR; the TCRdb copy retains only in-frame clones and omits some. Clone size and V and J calls were adopted from that table, with D and trimming inferred from the DNA. This sample yields more than 20,000 clones, of which 70% are seen a single time; approximately 30% belongs to the top ten. Control samples were healthy donors' buffy coats. This clonotype was sampled from a human donor in good health. Sequenced material: CD4+ T cells from blood buffy coats.

CDR3 nucleotide sequence: TGTGCTAGTGCCCTTGGTAGGACGAACACCGGGGAGCTGTTTTTT. Protein sequence: CASALGRTNTGELFF. The genes are TRBV12-5 and TRBJ2-2; D not certain. This CDR3 region has 15 residues. Trimming took 7 bases from V and 0 from J, leaving 12 bases between them. CDR1 is LGHNT and CDR2 is FRNRAP in the germline V gene.